The clone carrying this TCR beta chain has at least ten counts. Its specificity is unknown. The germline V gene has CDR1 SGHTA and CDR2 FQGNSA. The CDR3 is made up of 12 amino acids. The ends were cut back, 0 bases at V and 7 bases at J, with 7 bases in the middle. One entry per CDR3 protein results from TCRdb running MiXCR on the reads. The sample lists around 430,000 distinct CDR3 sequences, 40% to 50% occurring once. This sample is part of a study of T cell repertoires in cytomegalovirus infection. Overall study: Recently described HLA-C-restricted plus well-studied HLA-B-restricted CMV epitopes were used. Signatures in public TCR beta sequences pointed to both CMV infection and matching HLA type. Findings and limits, study-wide: It was HLA-C-restricted CMV-specific TCR beta clonotypes that dominated the response ex vivo.

The genes are TRBV7-2 and TRBJ2-7; D may be TRBD2 (5 bases). This sample comprised cultured PBMCs, obtained from culture after CMV antigen stimulation. The sequence was obtained from a human donor in good health (CMV status not recorded). Some clones in this sample may be carry-over from other donors' samples. The CDR3 is CASSLARGEQYF. The CDR3 nucleotides are TGTGCCAGCAGCTTAGCACGGGGTGAGCAGTACTTC.